This T cell receptor beta chain was profiled in a study of T cell repertoires in aging, cancer and after chemotherapy. About the study: Paired samples before and after chemotherapy came from chronic lymphocytic leukemia patients on fludarabine- or bendamustine-based regimens. Study-level results: The repertoire data cannot show anything about immunological memory following chemotherapy. Hematological cancer patients had lymphoid organ infiltration that may impair thymic emigration or T cell expansion. In each cancer cohort, median generation probability increased across chemotherapy, suggesting thymic output rebounded.

The template was genomic DNA from peripheral blood, not RNA. The CDR3 is 13 residues long. V lost 2 bases to trimming and J lost 5 bases, with 10 bases between them. Germline V CDR1 and CDR2: SGHKS, YYEKEE (reference sequence). This clonotype was recorded a few times. Its antigen remains unknown. A mixed TRB-A/B primer pool amplified rearranged TRB by multiplex touch-down PCR. TCRdb re-called the multiplex PCR reads through MiXCR, storing one row per CDR3 protein. This table has fewer than 15,000 distinct CDR3 sequences, about 27% appearing once. This chain joins TRBV5-5 and TRBJ1-2; D remains unclear. The clonotype was recovered from a human donor with a blood cancer. The sample consisted of blood. In nucleotides, the CDR3 is TGTGCCAGCAGCTTTATTCTCTCTTATGGCTACACCTTC. This encodes CASSFILSYGYTF.